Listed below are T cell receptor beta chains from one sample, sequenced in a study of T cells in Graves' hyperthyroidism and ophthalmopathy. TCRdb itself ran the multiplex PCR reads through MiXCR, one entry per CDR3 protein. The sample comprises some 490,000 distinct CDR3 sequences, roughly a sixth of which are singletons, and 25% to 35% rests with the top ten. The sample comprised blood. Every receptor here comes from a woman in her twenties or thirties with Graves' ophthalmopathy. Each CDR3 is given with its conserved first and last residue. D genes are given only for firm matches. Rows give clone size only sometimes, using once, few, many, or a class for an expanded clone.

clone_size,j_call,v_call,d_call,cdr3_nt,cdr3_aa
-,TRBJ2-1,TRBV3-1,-,TGTGCCAGCAGCCAAGATTGGGGGTGGCAGTTCTTC,CASSQDWGWQFF
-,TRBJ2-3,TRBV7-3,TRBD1,TGTGCCAGCGGCCACATTAAACCGAACAGGGGCCCAGATACGCAGTATTTT,CASGHIKPNRGPDTQYF
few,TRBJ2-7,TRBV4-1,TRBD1,TGCGCCAGCAGCCAGTGGGGACAGGGGGCGGGTGAGCAGTACTTC,CASSQWGQGAGEQYF
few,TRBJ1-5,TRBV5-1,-,TGCGCCAGCAGCTTGGATGGGACACAAAATCAGCCCCAGCATTTT,CASSLDGTQNQPQHF
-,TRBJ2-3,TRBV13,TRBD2,TGTGCCAGCAGCCGACTAGCGGCCGGGGAGGTCACAGATACGCAGTATTTT,CASSRLAAGEVTDTQYF
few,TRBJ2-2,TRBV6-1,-,TGTGCCAGCAGTCTCCTAGGAACTTCGAGAACCGGGGAGCTGTTTTTT,CASSLLGTSRTGELFF
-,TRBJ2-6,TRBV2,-,TGTGCCAGCAGTGACCCCGGGTCCTCTGGGGCCAACGTCCTGACTTTC,CASSDPGSSGANVLTF
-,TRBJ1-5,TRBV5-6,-,TGTGCCAGCAGCTTGTTTGTTCAACCTAGTGGTACCAATCAGCCCCAGCATTTT,CASSLFVQPSGTNQPQHF
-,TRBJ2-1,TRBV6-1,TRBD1,TGTGCGGGCGGGACAGGGAGGAATGAGCAGTTCTTC,CAGGTGRNEQFF
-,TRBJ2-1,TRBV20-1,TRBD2,TGCAGTGCTAGCCCCCTAGCGGAGTACAATGAGCAGTTCTTC,CSASPLAEYNEQFF
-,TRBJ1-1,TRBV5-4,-,TGTGCCAGCAGTCGGGGGGGCGATAGCACTGAAGCTTTCTTT,CASSRGGDSTEAFF
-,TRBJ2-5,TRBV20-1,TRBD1,TGCAGTGCTCAGGGGGGACAGGGTGGGCAAGAGACCCAGTACTTC,CSAQGGQGGQETQYF
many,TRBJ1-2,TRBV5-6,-,TGTGCCAGCAGCTTGGCGTTTGAGGTATTTGGACGGCGAAAGGCGGAGTATGGCTACACCTTC,CASSLAFEVFGRRKAEYGYTF
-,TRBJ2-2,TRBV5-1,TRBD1,TGCGCCAGCAGCCTTAGGACAGGGCTCCTGAACACCGGGGAGCTGTTTTTT,CASSLRTGLLNTGELFF
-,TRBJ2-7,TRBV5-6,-,TGTGCCAGCAGCTTTGCTTTTGAAGGAGGGGCGGTCAAAGCCTACGAGCAGTACTTC,CASSFAFEGGAVKAYEQYF
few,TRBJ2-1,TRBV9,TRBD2,TGTGCCAGCAGCGTAGATAGCGGGAGAATCGATGAGCAGTTCTTC,CASSVDSGRIDEQFF
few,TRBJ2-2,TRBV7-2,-,TGTGCCAGCAGCTTTCAGGGCATCACCGGGGAGCTGTTTTTT,CASSFQGITGELFF
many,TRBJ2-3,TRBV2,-,TGTGCCAGCACCTTGAGGGCCGGCGATACGCAGTATTTT,CASTLRAGDTQYF
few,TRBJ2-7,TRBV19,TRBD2,TGTGCCAGTGGGACTAGCGGAGGCTCCTACGAGCAGTACTTC,CASGTSGGSYEQYF
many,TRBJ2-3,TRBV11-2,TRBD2,TGTGCCAGCAGCTCAAGACTAGCGGGAGGCGCAGATACGCAGTATTTT,CASSSRLAGGADTQYF
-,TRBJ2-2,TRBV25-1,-,TGTGCCAGCAGTGAGAGGGCCGGGGAGCTGTTTTTT,CASSERAGELFF
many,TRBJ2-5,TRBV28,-,TGTGCCAGCAGTTCCGTCCCCCAAGAGACCCAGTACTTC,CASSSVPQETQYF
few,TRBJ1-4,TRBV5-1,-,TGCGCCAGCAGCTCCGTGACAGGAGAGAATGAAAAACTGTTTTTT,CASSSVTGENEKLFF
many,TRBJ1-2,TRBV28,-,TGTGCCAGCAGTTTTCAGGGTGAGGACTATGGCTACACCTTC,CASSFQGEDYGYTF